This T cell receptor (beta chain) was captured by sequencing in a study of CD8 T cells in ankylosing spondylitis. Study findings and constraints: In ankylosing spondylitis blood, a motif of seven or eight highly homologous TCR beta variants appeared characteristic.

This clonotype occurred many times. Its antigen is unknown. It was by quantitative 5'-RACE with molecular barcodes that TCR beta libraries were made. A single record per CDR3 protein comes from TCRdb applying MiXCR to the 5' RACE reads. The sample includes roughly 350,000 distinct CDR3 sequences, approximately 8.2% of them seen just once. Looked up from germline, CDR1 is SGHVS and CDR2 is FQNEAQ. The CDR3 has 16 amino acids. V dropped 5 bases and J dropped 6; count of bases not matched to a gene: 13. Material: blood, either unsorted or a sorted T cell fraction (not recorded which). The chain carries TRBV7-8 and TRBJ2-3; TRBD2 matches at 8 bases. This TCR was recovered from a male donor with ankylosing spondylitis. This CDR3 reads CASSRFSGTVKDTQYF. As DNA, the CDR3 is TGTGCCAGCAGCCGATTTAGCGGGACGGTCAAGGATACGCAGTATTTT.